What follows are 21 T cell receptor beta chains derived from one specimen sequenced in a study of response to subunit inactivated influenza vaccine. From the RT-PCR reads, TCRdb called clonotypes with MiXCR, one entry per CDR3 protein. The sample has about 780,000 distinct CDR3 sequences; about 18% are singletons. This specimen was PBMCs from blood, taken 5 days after vaccination. The receptors here all came from a man between 45 and 60 years old who received an inactivated influenza vaccine.

This clonotype occurred many times. The chain is built from TRBV20-1 and TRBJ1-2, with 8 nucleotides matching TRBD1. This CDR3 contains 14 residues. Germline CDR1 and CDR2: DFQATT and SNEGSKA (reference sequence). J lost 0 bases, V lost 3 bases, and 3 bases had no gene match. The CDR3: CSASSDRANYGYTF. The DNA for the CDR3 is TGCAGTGCTAGTTCGGACAGGGCTAACTATGGCTACACCTTC.

The chain is built from TRBV7-2 and TRBJ2-3; possibly TRBD2 for D (6 bases). Trimming took off 1 base at V and 12 bases at J, with 14 bases between the two ends. This CDR3 has 13 amino acids. CDR1 and CDR2 (germline): SGHTA, FQGNSA. CDR3 sequence: CASSLVSGGDQYF. The CDR3 nucleotides read TGTGCCAGCAGCTTAGTCTCTGGCGGGGACCAGTATTTT.

This clonotype has just a few counts. The gene calls are TRBV7-8 and TRBJ2-1; 8 nucleotides agree with TRBD1. Trimming took 1 base from V and 8 from J; bases not matched to a gene: 4. The CDR3 spans 14 residues. The germline V gene encodes CDR1 SGHVS and CDR2 FQNEAQ. The CDR3 DNA reads TGTGCCAGCAGCTTAGTTGGGACAGGCGATGAGCAGTTCTTC. Translating gives CASSLVGTGDEQFF.

In the case of this clonotype: Since no conserved phenylalanine or tryptophan closes the CDR3, a read error is the likely cause. The gene calls are TRBV4-3 and TRBJ1-5, with 7 positions matching TRBD1. Trimming removed 4 bases from V and 7 bases from J; junction bases left unmatched: 7. This CDR3 comprises 14 residues. Germline CDR1 is LGHNA and CDR2 is YSLEER. CDR3 residues: CASSPQGRGQPQHL. The CDR3 DNA sequence: TGCGCCAGCAGCCCACAGGGGAGGGGCCAGCCCCAGCATCTT.

The gene calls are TRBV21-1 and TRBJ2-3; the DNA was not used to check the table's D call, TRBD2. TRBV21-1 is assigned pseudogene status. The CDR3 totals 18 residues. The CDR3 reads CASSRTSGRAAGTDTQYF. The CDR3 region has the DNA TGTGCCAGCAGCAGAACTAGCGGGAGGGCCGCGGGCACAGATACGCAGTATTTT.

This clonotype has only a few counts. This rearrangement joins TRBV12-3 or TRBV12-4 to TRBJ2-1; weak D call: TRBD1 (5 bases). This CDR3 region has 15 residues. Trimming took 4 bases from V and 3 from J, leaving 13 bases between them. The CDR3 region has the DNA TGTGCCAGCAGTTGGGGCCGGCAAGTCTACAATGAGCAGTTCTTC. Translated, it gives CASSWGRQVYNEQFF.

The rearrangement joins TRBV5-8 to TRBJ1-4; D might be TRBD1 (5 bases). Trimming removed 2 bases at V and 6 bases at J, with 11 bases between. Per germline, CDR1 SGHTS and CDR2 YDEGEE. The CDR3 extends over 14 amino acids. The CDR3 DNA reads as TGTGCCAGCAGCTTAGTCCGGGGCTATGAAAAACTGTTTTTT. Protein product: CASSLVRGYEKLFF.

The rearrangement joins TRBV10-3 to TRBJ2-3; D not resolved. V dropped 6 bases and J dropped 0 bases, with 7 bases sitting between them. The length of the CDR3 is 13 residues. In germline, CDR1 is ENHRY, CDR2 SYGVKD. CDR3 sequence reads: CAIRPQSTDTQYF. The CDR3 DNA follows: TGTGCCATCAGGCCCCAAAGCACAGATACGCAGTATTTT.

Concerning this clonotype itself: This may stem from a read error, because a much larger clone lies one nucleotide away. The genes are TRBV5-1 and TRBJ2-3, with D unresolved. Germline CDR1 reads SGHRS; CDR2 reads YFSETQ. This CDR3 contains 13 residues. DNA for the CDR3: TGCGCCAGCAGCTTCAGCCTAGAAAATACGAAGTATTTT. Translation: CASSFSLENTKYF.

The rearrangement links TRBV20-1 to TRBJ2-7; no reliable D call. The germline CDR1 and CDR2 sequences are DFQATT and SNEGSKA (reference sequence). The V end was cut by 1 base, the J end by 3 bases, with 13 bases between. CDR3 size: 14 residues. The CDR3 loop is CSARGAVGDYEQYF. The CDR3 bases are TGCAGTGCTAGAGGGGCGGTTGGGGACTACGAGCAGTACTTC.

The gene calls are TRBV20-1 and TRBJ2-5; 11 bases agree with TRBD1. J was trimmed by 4 bases and V by 1 base; bases with no gene match: 5. The CDR3 spans 15 residues. Germline CDR1 DFQATT, CDR2 SNEGSKA (reference sequence). The CDR3 loop is CSARAQDRGRETQYF. In DNA, the CDR3 is TGCAGTGCTAGAGCCCAGGACAGGGGGCGAGAGACCCAGTACTTC.

There are a few counts of this clonotype. The chain uses TRBV6-1 and TRBJ2-3; 9 nucleotides agree with TRBD2. Germline CDR1 MNHNS, CDR2 SASEGT. After removal of 6 bases from V and 0 bases from J, the junction contained 4 bases not matched to a gene. The CDR3 consists of 15 residues. The CDR3 sequence is CASRWTSASTDTQYF. The CDR3 nucleotides are TGTGCCAGCAGATGGACTAGCGCGAGCACAGATACGCAGTATTTT.

For the CDR3, the DNA is TGTGCCTGGAGTGTAAGTGGGGGATACACAGATACGCAGTATTTT. It encodes CAWSVSGGYTDTQYF. V usage is TRBV30 and J usage is TRBJ2-3; D might be TRBD1 or TRBD2, each matching 5 bases. The CDR3 consists of 15 residues. V lost 0 bases to trimming and J lost 2 bases, with 12 bases between them. Germline CDR1 GTSNPN, CDR2 SVGIG (reference sequence).

The chain has TRBV24-1 and TRBJ2-2; 7 nucleotides line up with TRBD1. The CDR3 is 18 amino acids. Germline V gives CDR1 KGHDR, CDR2 SFDVKD. J gave up 4 bases and V 3 bases, and 13 bases lay outside the gene matches. CDR3 sequence reads: CATSDRGEQGPRTGELFF. In nucleotides, the CDR3 is TGTGCCACCAGTGATCGCGGCGAACAGGGGCCCCGCACCGGGGAGCTGTTTTTT.

V usage is TRBV27 and J usage is TRBJ1-3, with D perhaps TRBD1 (6 bases). Deletions cut 3 bases from V and 3 bases from J, with 12 bases between. Germline CDR1 reads MNHEY; CDR2 reads SMNVEV (reference sequence). This CDR3 is 15 amino acids long. As DNA, the CDR3 is TGTGCCAGCAGTTTGACAGGATTGGATGGAAACACCATATATTTT. Its translation: CASSLTGLDGNTIYF.

This chain links TRBV7-8 with TRBJ2-7; D ambiguous. Per germline, CDR1 SGHVS and CDR2 FQNEAQ. V dropped 2 bases and J dropped 3 bases, with 14 bases sitting between them. The CDR3 runs to 15 residues. The CDR3 region is CASSLFVGVVYEQYF. The CDR3 bases are TGTGCCAGCAGCTTATTTGTCGGTGTAGTCTACGAGCAGTACTTC.

The gene calls are TRBV7-8 and TRBJ1-5; TRBD1 agrees at 7 bases. This CDR3 is 17 amino acids long. J was trimmed by 9 bases and V by 4 bases; bases with no gene match: 18. Per the germline V gene, CDR1 is SGHVS and CDR2 is FQNEAQ. CDR3 protein: CASSSQAPTGTNRPQHF. CDR3 nucleotides: TGTGCCAGCAGCTCTCAAGCCCCGACAGGGACAAATAGGCCCCAGCATTTT.

CDR3 amino acids: CASSRGLAEERQYF. As DNA, the CDR3 is TGTGCCAGCAGCCGCGGACTAGCGGAGGAGAGGCAGTATTTT. The rearrangement joins TRBV7-2 to TRBJ2-3, with 10 bases fitting TRBD2. The CDR3 length is 14 residues. Trimming at V came to 5 bases and at J to 11 bases, leaving 10 bases not matched to a gene. In germline, CDR1 is SGHTA, CDR2 FQGNSA.

V usage is TRBV7-3 and J usage is TRBJ2-2; TRBD1 matches at 7 bases. Germline V gene lookup returns CDR1 SGHTA and CDR2 FQGTGA. The ends lost 5 bases at V and 5 bases at J; junction bases unmatched: 5. CDR3 length: 14 residues. DNA for the CDR3: TGTGCCAGCAGCCAACAGGGGAGTACCGGGGAGCTGTTTTTT. It translates to CASSQQGSTGELFF.

This clonotype was observed a few times. V usage is TRBV6-2 or TRBV6-3 and J usage is TRBJ2-1; 10 bases match TRBD2. Germline V gene data show CDR1 as MNHEY and CDR2 as SVGEGT. V was pared by 0 bases and J by 6 bases, with 8 bases of the junction left unmatched. This CDR3 is built from 17 residues. The CDR3 loop reads CASSYSLAGAGFNEQFF. The CDR3 coding sequence is TGTGCCAGCAGTTACTCCCTAGCGGGAGCTGGTTTCAATGAGCAGTTCTTC.

About this clonotype: The germline gene is not matched at one end of the junction; a read error may be the cause. V is TRBV14 and J is TRBJ1-2, with TRBD1 matching 9 bases. Looked up from germline, CDR1 is SGHDN and CDR2 is FVKESK. The length of the CDR3 is 11 residues. CDR3 coding DNA: TGTGCCAGCAGCCGGGGACAGGGCCTTCTTTTC. Protein product: CASSRGQGLLF.